These T cell receptor beta chains were read from a single sample in a study of control samples from healthy donors and cancer patients. Clones were read by immunoSEQ multiplex PCR, and TCRdb kept only the in-frame ones, dropping some. Of about 130,000 clones in the sample, around 94% were seen once. Material for sequencing was PBMCs. The receptors shown here come from a man between 60 and 75 years old with colorectal cancer. Both conserved end residues are part of each CDR3. D genes are given only for firm matches. Some rows have no size entry. The others give once, few or many, or a class for an expanded clone.

d_call,j_call,v_call,clone_size,cdr3_nt,cdr3_aa
-,TRBJ1-1,TRBV4-1,-,TGCGCCAGCAGCCAAAACAGCCTGAACACTGAAGCTTTCTTT,CASSQNSLNTEAFF
-,TRBJ1-2,TRBV4-3,-,TGCGCCAGCAGCCGGGCCGAGAGGGGCCCTTGGGGCTACACCTTC,CASSRAERGPWGYTF
-,TRBJ2-5,TRBV10-2,-,TGCGCCAGTACGTTGGGGGGGCCTGGGGAGACCCAGTACTTC,CASTLGGPGETQYF
TRBD1,TRBJ2-7,TRBV5-6,-,TGTGCCAGCAGCTTGTTTGGACAGGGGGCGCGCGAGCAGTACTTC,CASSLFGQGAREQYF
-,TRBJ2-5,TRBV12-5,-,TGTGCTAGTGGTTTGGGCGAGGGGACCCAGTACTTC,CASGLGEGTQYF
TRBD1,TRBJ1-1,TRBV5-1,-,TGCGCCAGCAGGCCCCAGGGGGGAGGGGAGGACACTGAAGCTTTCTTT,CASRPQGGGEDTEAFF
TRBD2,TRBJ2-1,TRBV29-1,-,TGCAGCGTCCTCCTACTAGCGGGGAAAGATAATGAGCAGTTCTTC,CSVLLLAGKDNEQFF
-,TRBJ1-1,TRBV9,few,TGTGCCAGCAGCATACAGGGCGCGAACACTGAAGCTTTCTTT,CASSIQGANTEAFF
TRBD1,TRBJ2-7,TRBV30,once,TGTGCCTGGAGTGGGGGGGACAGGGGATACGACGAGCAGTACTTC,CAWSGGDRGYDEQYF
-,TRBJ1-2,TRBV12-3/TRBV12-4,-,TGTGCCAGCTCCGCCTCAGGTCCCTATGGCTACACCTTC,CASSASGPYGYTF
-,TRBJ1-4,TRBV7-2,-,TGTGCCAGCAGCCGCTTCGGTACTAATGAAAAACTGTTTTTT,CASSRFGTNEKLFF
-,TRBJ2-3,TRBV11-2,once,TGTGCCAGCAGCTTAGCAGGCACAGATACGCAGTATTTT,CASSLAGTDTQYF
-,TRBJ1-2,TRBV5-1,-,TGCGCCAGCAGCTTGGACAGACCTAACTATGGCTACACCTTC,CASSLDRPNYGYTF
TRBD1,TRBJ1-5,TRBV19,-,TGTGCCAGTAGTCCGGACAGGTGGGCGGGACAGCCCCAGCATTTT,CASSPDRWAGQPQHF
-,TRBJ2-3,TRBV9,-,TGTGCCAGCAGCGTAGCGGGCGTCACTAGCACAGATACGCAGTATTTT,CASSVAGVTSTDTQYF
-,TRBJ2-7,TRBV5-6,-,TGTGCCAGCAGCTTTTCTGGGTACGAGCAGTACTTC,CASSFSGYEQYF
-,TRBJ2-3,TRBV30,-,TGTGCCCGGTCAGGGGGGGCAGATACGCAGTATTTT,CARSGGADTQYF
-,TRBJ1-2,TRBV28,-,TGTGCCAGCAGTCTTTATAATGGCGGTAAGGGAGGCTACACCTTC,CASSLYNGGKGGYTF
-,TRBJ2-7,TRBV28,once,TGTGCCAGCAGTTTATACACGGCCGAGCAGTACTTC,CASSLYTAEQYF
-,TRBJ2-1,TRBV5-1,-,TGCGCCAGCAGCTTGGTCTCGGGGTCCTACAATGAGCAGTTCTTC,CASSLVSGSYNEQFF
-,TRBJ1-5,TRBV10-3,-,TGTGCCAGCCGGGACGGACTCAATCAGCCCCAGCATTTT,CASRDGLNQPQHF
TRBD1,TRBJ2-5,TRBV9,few,TGTGCCAGCAGCGTAGGACAGGGGGCGATCCAAGAGACCCAGTACTTC,CASSVGQGAIQETQYF